One and the same sample provided the 30 T cell receptor beta chains below, sequenced in a study of beta chain features in type 1 diabetes. Overall study results and limits: Type 1 diabetes patients had TCRB CDR3s that were shorter (moderately but significantly so) in all four CD4+ subsets.

The sequenced template was cDNA made from the entire isolated RNA. The protocol was immunoSEQ multiplex PCR, while the TCRdb copy is restricted to in-frame clones and leaves out a portion. The sample carries roughly 220,000 clones, under 20% recorded once. Their cognate antigens are unknown. Material for sequencing was naive CD4+ T cells from blood. The receptors stem from a man aged 25-45 years with type 1 diabetes.

This chain joins TRBV5-1 and TRBJ2-2; D call uncertain. Trimming shortened V by 2 bases and J by 7 bases, and 6 bases separated the two germline ends. The germline CDR1 and CDR2 sequences are SGHRS and YFSETQ. The CDR3 consists of 12 residues. Here the CDR3 reads CASSLNGGELFF. The CDR3 region has the DNA TGCGCCAGCAGCTTAAACGGCGGGGAGCTGTTTTTT.

The rearrangement links TRBV29-1 to TRBJ2-1; D might be TRBD2 (5 bases). Looked up from germline, CDR1 is SQVTM and CDR2 is ANQGSEA. The ends were cut back, 0 bases at V and 2 bases at J, with 11 bases in the middle. The CDR3 runs to 15 residues. The CDR3 loop is CSVEDQRATYNEQFF. The CDR3 DNA reads TGCAGCGTTGAAGATCAGAGGGCCACCTACAATGAGCAGTTCTTC.

This clone was observed a handful of times. The chain couples TRBV30 to TRBJ1-4; TRBD1 agrees at 7 bases. Germline V gene sequence: CDR1 GTSNPN, CDR2 SVGIG (reference sequence). The ends lost 5 bases at V and 6 bases at J; junction bases unmatched: 12. This CDR3 comprises 15 residues. The CDR3 sequence: CAWAPGTASYEKLFF. CDR3 nucleotide sequence: TGTGCCTGGGCACCGGGGACAGCGTCTTATGAAAAACTGTTTTTT.

This clone was seen more than once but under ten times. The chain carries TRBV5-1 and TRBJ2-3; D is uncertain. The V end was cut by 3 bases, the J end by 7 bases, with 12 bases between. Germline-derived CDR1 and CDR2 are SGHRS and YFSETQ. The CDR3 extends over 13 amino acids. The CDR3 nucleotides read TGCGCCAGCAGCTCCACTGCGAGAAATACGCAGTATTTT. Its translation is CASSSTARNTQYF.

There are a few counts of this clone. This chain uses TRBV29-1 with TRBJ1-4; D is ambiguous. V gave up 5 bases and J gave up 6 bases, with 7 bases separating them. The CDR3 consists of 11 residues. Germline values: CDR1 SQVTM, CDR2 ANQGSEA. The chain's CDR3 is CSVHQDEKLFF. DNA for the CDR3: TGCAGCGTTCACCAGGATGAAAAACTGTTTTTT. Together with reference TRBV29-1 and TRBJ1-4, the CDR3 gives the full variable domain: SAVISQKPSRDICQRGTSLTIQCQVDSQVTMMFWYRQQPGQSLTLIATANQGSEATYESGFVIDKFPISRPNLTFSTLTVSNMSPEDSSIYLCSVHQDEKLFFGSGTQLSVL.

The J gene is TRBJ1-4, the V gene TRBV29-1; D might be TRBD1 (6 bases). CDR3 length: 12 amino acids. V shed 7 bases and J shed 7 bases, with 13 bases lying between them. Germline V gene lookup returns CDR1 SQVTM and CDR2 ANQGSEA. This CDR3 is CSADSRSEKLFF. The CDR3 DNA follows: TGCAGCGCGGACAGCAGGTCTGAAAAACTGTTTTTT.

This clone has just a few counts. The chain employs TRBV29-1 and TRBJ2-3; D uncertain. Trimming left V 0 bases short and J 2 bases short, with 6 bases between. From germline, CDR1 is SQVTM and CDR2 ANQGSEA. The length of the CDR3 is 13 residues. In nucleotides, the CDR3 is TGCAGCGTTGAAGATGGGCCCACAGATACGCAGTATTTT. Amino acids: CSVEDGPTDTQYF.

This clone was counted only a few times. The chain is built from TRBV23-1 and TRBJ2-1; no definite D call. TRBV23-1 qualifies as an ORF whose function is uncertain. The CDR3 runs 12 residues. V gave up 9 bases and J gave up 8 bases, with 14 bases separating them. CDR3: CASLSRLYEQFF. CDR3 in DNA: TGCGCCAGTCTTAGTCGGCTTTATGAGCAGTTCTTC.

The V and J genes are TRBV30 and TRBJ2-7, with D perhaps assigned TRBD1 or TRBD2 (5 bases each). In germline, CDR1 is GTSNPN, CDR2 SVGIG (reference sequence). V lost 1 base, J lost 2 bases, and 12 bases lay in between. This CDR3 contains 14 residues. CDR3 loop: CAWSEGTVAYEQYF. As DNA, the CDR3 is TGTGCCTGGAGTGAGGGGACCGTAGCCTACGAGCAGTACTTC. Full variable domain (missing parts from reference TRBV30 and TRBJ2-7): SQTIHQWPATLVQPVGSPLSLECTVEGTSNPNLYWYRQAAGRGLQLLFYSVGIGQISSEVPQNLSASRPQDRQFILSSKKLLLSDSGFYLCAWSEGTVAYEQYFGPGTRLTVT.

The gene calls are TRBV30 and TRBJ2-1; D might be TRBD2 (6 bases). This CDR3 region has 16 residues. The germline gives CDR1 GTSNPN, CDR2 SVGIG (reference sequence). V lost 5 bases and J lost 0, with 17 bases in between. CDR3 loop: CAWSGRRLSSYNEQFF. The CDR3 coding sequence is TGTGCCTGGTCCGGGAGACGTCTTAGCTCCTACAATGAGCAGTTCTTC. Based on the CDR3 plus reference TRBV30 and TRBJ2-1, the full variable domain is SQTIHQWPATLVQPVGSPLSLECTVEGTSNPNLYWYRQAAGRGLQLLFYSVGIGQISSEVPQNLSASRPQDRQFILSSKKLLLSDSGFYLCAWSGRRLSSYNEQFFGPGTRLTVL.

This clone was seen more than once but under ten times. This rearrangement joins TRBV5-5 to TRBJ1-5, with D perhaps TRBD1 (5 bases). The CDR3 covers 14 residues. Trimming removed 3 bases from V and 2 bases from J, with 9 bases in between. Per the germline V gene, CDR1 is SGHKS and CDR2 is YYEKEE (reference sequence). This CDR3 reads CASSSAGGNQPQHF. For the CDR3, the DNA is TGTGCCAGCAGCTCGGCGGGGGGCAATCAGCCCCAGCATTTT.

This clone was counted only a few times. The chain combines TRBV5-1 with TRBJ2-5, with D perhaps TRBD2 (6 bases). Germline loops: CDR1 SGHRS, CDR2 YFSETQ. V lost 0 bases and J lost 5, with 8 bases in between. This CDR3 contains 13 residues. This CDR3 reads CASSLEGGETQYF. Here the CDR3 DNA reads TGCGCCAGCAGCTTGGAAGGAGGGGAGACCCAGTACTTC.

The rearrangement links TRBV29-1 to TRBJ1-1; no clear D gene. CDR3 size: 12 residues. Trimming removed 4 bases at V and 1 base at J, with 7 bases between. Germline-derived CDR1 and CDR2 are SQVTM and ANQGSEA. CDR3 sequence reads: CSVASWNTEAFF. Here the CDR3 DNA reads TGCAGCGTTGCGAGCTGGAACACTGAAGCTTTCTTT.

This clone was found a few times. J is TRBJ1-1 and V is TRBV7-9; 9 bases are a match to TRBD1. V gave up 5 bases and J gave up 6 bases; unmatched junction bases: 16. The CDR3 has 17 residues. The germline V gene encodes CDR1 SEHNR and CDR2 FQNEAQ (reference sequence). CDR3 DNA sequence: TGTGCCAGCAGCGCTACCGGGACAGGGAGTGGTTACGCTGAAGCTTTCTTT. Translating it yields CASSATGTGSGYAEAFF.

This clone has a handful of counts. V is TRBV7-8 and J is TRBJ2-7, with TRBD1 matching over 8 bases. Germline CDR1 SGHVS, CDR2 FQNEAQ. The length of the CDR3 is 15 residues. V lost 2 bases to trimming and J lost 3 bases; unmatched junction nucleotides: 6. The CDR3 DNA reads as TGTGCCAGCAGCTTACGAAGGGACAGGAGCTACGAGCAGTACTTC. Protein: CASSLRRDRSYEQYF. Filled out from reference TRBV7-8 and TRBJ2-7, the complete variable domain reads GAGVSQSPRYKVAKRGQDVALRCDPISGHVSLFWYQQALGQGPEFLTYFQNEAQLDKSGLPSDRFFAERPEGSVSTLKIQRTQQEDSAVYLCASSLRRDRSYEQYFGPGTRLTVT.

The V and J genes are TRBV29-1 and TRBJ2-2; D is ambiguous. From germline, CDR1 is SQVTM and CDR2 ANQGSEA. Between the trimmed V and J ends, which lost 8 bases and 0 bases, there was a span of 13 bases. The CDR3 extends over 14 amino acids. Here the CDR3 DNA reads TGCAGCTTTCAAGACCAAGCGAACACCGGGGAGCTGTTTTTT. Its translation is CSFQDQANTGELFF.

The J gene is TRBJ1-5, the V gene TRBV23-1, with TRBD1 as a possible D gene (6 bases). TRBV23-1 is an open reading frame, and its role is uncertain. There are 16 residues in the CDR3. The V gene lost 6 bases and the J gene lost 0 bases, with 15 bases spanning the gap. The CDR3 DNA follows: TGCGCCAGCAGGGACAGAGACATCAATAGCAATCAGCCCCAGCATTTT. It specifies CASRDRDINSNQPQHF.

The chain couples TRBV18 to TRBJ2-7, with 7 positions matching TRBD1. Germline V gives CDR1 KGHSH, CDR2 LQKENI. The CDR3 is 13 residues long. The V segment lost 1 base and the J segment 5 bases; nucleotides outside the gene matches: 2. CDR3 sequence (DNA): TGTGCCAGCTCACCACGGACAGGTCACGAGCAGTACTTC. Residues: CASSPRTGHEQYF.

The CDR3 sequence is CASSQALLDRLSYNEQFF. CDR3 nucleotides: TGCGCCAGCAGCCAAGCTTTATTGGACAGGCTCTCCTACAATGAGCAGTTCTTC. The V and J genes are TRBV4-3 and TRBJ2-1, with 7 bases that match TRBD1. With 1 base clipped from V and 0 bases from J, the junction kept 9 bases outside the gene matches. Looked up from germline, CDR1 is LGHNA and CDR2 is YSLEER. The CDR3 consists of 18 residues.

The chain recombines TRBV5-4 with TRBJ2-1; no reliable D call. Between the trimmed V and J ends, which lost 5 bases and 1 base, there was a span of 16 bases. CDR3 size: 16 residues. From germline, CDR1 is SGHNT and CDR2 YYREEE (reference sequence). The chain's CDR3 is CASRRAGDASYNEQFF. CDR3 coding DNA: TGTGCCAGCAGACGAGCAGGTGACGCGTCCTACAATGAGCAGTTCTTC. The complete variable domain, with remaining parts taken from reference TRBV5-4 and TRBJ2-1, reads ETGVTQSPTHLIKTRGQQVTLRCSSQSGHNTVSWYQQALGQGPQFIFQYYREEENGRGNFPPRFSGLQFPNYSSELNVNALELDDSALYLCASRRAGDASYNEQFFGPGTRLTVL.

The chain uses TRBV7-2 and TRBJ2-3; weak D call: TRBD2 (5 bases). V lost 1 base and J 6 bases, leaving 11 bases between the germline ends. The germline V gene encodes CDR1 SGHTA and CDR2 FQGNSA. CDR3 length equals 14 residues. The CDR3 here is CASSLDTGSDTQYF. DNA of the CDR3: TGTGCCAGCAGCTTAGACACGGGAAGCGATACGCAGTATTTT.

The chain combines TRBV7-9 with TRBJ2-3; 10 nucleotides line up with TRBD2. The V and J ends lost 6 bases and 1 base, in that order; junction bases with no gene match: 4. The germline V gene encodes CDR1 SEHNR and CDR2 FQNEAQ (reference sequence). The length of the CDR3 is 15 residues. For the CDR3, the DNA is TGTGCCAGCAGTGGTGGACTAGCGGGCACAGATACGCAGTATTTT. This codes for CASSGGLAGTDTQYF.

This chain joins TRBV7-9 and TRBJ2-3, with 7 bases identical to TRBD1. Trimming removed 5 bases from V and 0 bases from J; junction bases left unmatched: 8. This CDR3 has 16 residues. Germline-derived CDR1 and CDR2 are SEHNR and FQNEAQ (reference sequence). CDR3: CASSINTGVSTDTQYF. In nucleotides, the CDR3 is TGTGCCAGCAGCATCAATACAGGGGTCAGCACAGATACGCAGTATTTT.

V is TRBV30 and J is TRBJ2-1; 12 bases align to TRBD2. Per germline, CDR1 GTSNPN and CDR2 SVGIG (reference sequence). This CDR3 contains 12 residues. Losses at the gene ends were 0 bases for V and 13 bases for J; bases not matched to a gene: 1. CDR3 sequence: CAWSVLAGGQFF. The CDR3 nucleotides are TGTGCCTGGAGTGTACTAGCGGGGGGTCAGTTCTTC.

This clone came up a few times. The rearrangement uses TRBV5-1 and TRBJ2-5, with a tentative D call TRBD1 (6 bases). This CDR3 spans 15 amino acids. Deletions cut 4 bases from V and 3 bases from J, with 16 bases between. The germline V gene has CDR1 SGHRS and CDR2 YFSETQ. The CDR3 region has the DNA TGCGCCAGCAGCGGAATAACAGGGTACAAAGAGACCCAGTACTTC. Translating it yields CASSGITGYKETQYF.

This clone was observed a handful of times. This chain links TRBV4-1 with TRBJ2-5; 8 bases match TRBD1. This CDR3 has 16 residues. The ends lost 1 base at V and 5 bases at J; junction bases unmatched: 9. Germline loops: CDR1 MGHRA, CDR2 YSYEKL. DNA for the CDR3: TGCGCCAGCAGCCAAGTGGGACAGGCCCGATCGGAGACCCAGTACTTC. As protein: CASSQVGQARSETQYF.

The sample holds a few counts of this clone. V gene TRBV6-5 combines with J gene TRBJ1-1, with D hard to call. Germline V gene sequence: CDR1 MNHEY, CDR2 SVGAGI. V dropped 8 bases and J dropped 10 bases, with 11 bases sitting between them. This CDR3 comprises 10 residues. For the CDR3, the DNA is TGTGCCAGCGGGAGGGAACGAGCTTTCTTT. Translated, it gives CASGRERAFF.

The rearrangement links TRBV5-1 to TRBJ2-4; D gene ambiguous. CDR1 and CDR2 (germline): SGHRS, YFSETQ. Between the trimmed V and J ends, which lost 3 bases and 0 bases, there was a span of 16 bases. The CDR3 consists of 17 residues. The CDR3 bases are TGCGCCAGCAGCTCGGTCCCGAAAGTGATAGCCAAAAACATTCAGTACTTC. Translated, it gives CASSSVPKVIAKNIQYF.

The CDR3 DNA is TGTGCCAGCAGCTCCGACAGGGGATACTATGGCTACACCTTC. As protein: CASSSDRGYYGYTF. The chain recombines TRBV5-6 with TRBJ1-2; 8 positions agree with TRBD1. This CDR3 is 14 amino acids long. Germline V gene lookup returns CDR1 SGHDT and CDR2 YYEEEE. J lost 3 bases, V lost 3 bases, and 4 bases had no gene match.

V usage is TRBV6-1 and J usage is TRBJ2-5; tentative D call: TRBD2 (5 bases). Trimming took 5 bases from V and 5 from J, leaving 18 bases between them. Germline CDR1 reads MNHNS; CDR2 reads SASEGT. The CDR3 consists of 15 residues. The CDR3: CASSPAFSELETQYF. The CDR3 DNA follows: TGTGCCAGCAGTCCGGCTTTTAGCGAATTGGAGACCCAGTACTTC.